This T cell receptor (beta chain) was obtained from a study of control samples from healthy donors and cancer patients. The CDR3 runs 16 residues. V was clipped by 0 bases and J by 3 bases, with 14 bases between them. Looked up from germline, CDR1 is MNHNS and CDR2 is SASEGT. Produced via immunoSEQ multiplex PCR; TCRdb's table is partial and in-frame only. The repertoire holds about 28,000 clones, with about nine tenths as singletons. This clonotype originated in a middle-aged man with lung cancer. This chain links TRBV6-1 with TRBJ1-2; D not resolved. Sequenced sample: PBMCs. The CDR3: CASSEARNTGDYGYTF. CDR3 nucleotides: TGTGCCAGCAGTGAAGCAAGGAACACCGGTGACTATGGCTACACCTTC.